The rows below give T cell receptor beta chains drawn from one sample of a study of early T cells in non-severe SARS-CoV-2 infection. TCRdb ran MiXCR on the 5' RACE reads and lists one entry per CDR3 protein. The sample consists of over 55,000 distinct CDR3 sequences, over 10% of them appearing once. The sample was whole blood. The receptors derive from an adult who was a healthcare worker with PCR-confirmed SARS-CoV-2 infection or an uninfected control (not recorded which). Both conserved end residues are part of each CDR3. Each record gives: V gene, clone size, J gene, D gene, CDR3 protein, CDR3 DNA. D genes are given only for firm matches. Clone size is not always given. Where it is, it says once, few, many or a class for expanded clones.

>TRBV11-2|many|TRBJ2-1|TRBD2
CASSAGESYNEQFF
TGTGCCAGCAGCGCGGGAGAGTCCTACAATGAGCAGTTCTTC
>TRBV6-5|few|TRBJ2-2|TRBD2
CASSYSTSGTLANTGELFF
TGTGCCAGCAGTTACTCGACTAGCGGGACGCTGGCGAACACCGGGGAGCTGTTTTTT
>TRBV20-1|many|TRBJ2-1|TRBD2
CSARGLAGVSYNEQFF
TGCAGTGCTAGAGGACTAGCGGGGGTTAGTTACAATGAGCAGTTCTTC
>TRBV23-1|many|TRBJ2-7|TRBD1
CASSHQGQGTLLSYEQYF
TGCGCCAGCAGTCACCAGGGACAGGGCACCCTTCTCTCCTACGAGCAGTACTTC
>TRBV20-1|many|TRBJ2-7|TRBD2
CSARTSGRSEQYF
TGCAGTGCTCGGACTAGCGGGAGAAGCGAGCAGTACTTC
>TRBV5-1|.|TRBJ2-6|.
CASSLGNGGANVLTF
TGCGCCAGCAGCTTGGGAAACGGCGGGGCCAACGTCCTGACTTTC
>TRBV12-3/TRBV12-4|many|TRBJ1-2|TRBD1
CASSTRDRGINDGYTF
TGTGCCAGCAGTACCCGGGACAGGGGGATAAATGATGGCTACACCTTC
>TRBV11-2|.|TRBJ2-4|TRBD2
CASSLSEAGGPAKNIQYF
TGTGCCAGCAGCTTATCGGAAGCGGGAGGGCCGGCCAAAAACATTCAGTACTTC
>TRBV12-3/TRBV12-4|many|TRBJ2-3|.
CASSLRQDTDTQYF
TGTGCCAGCAGTTTAAGACAGGACACAGATACGCAGTATTTT
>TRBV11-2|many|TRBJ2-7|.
CASSLGQVSYEQYF
TGTGCCAGCAGCTTAGGTCAGGTCTCCTACGAGCAGTACTTC
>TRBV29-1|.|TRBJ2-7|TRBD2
CSVRTSGSLEQYF
TGCAGCGTAAGGACTAGCGGGTCTCTCGAGCAGTACTTC
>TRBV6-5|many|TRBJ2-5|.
CASSYAGQSETQYF
TGTGCCAGCAGTTACGCAGGACAGTCGGAGACCCAGTACTTC
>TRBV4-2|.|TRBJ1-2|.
CASSQDLELTKGGYTF
TGTGCCAGCAGCCAAGATCTTGAGTTAACTAAGGGTGGCTACACCTTC
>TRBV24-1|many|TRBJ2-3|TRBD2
CATSDSSGGPIHTDTQYF
TGTGCCACCAGTGATTCCAGCGGGGGGCCGATACACACAGATACGCAGTATTTT
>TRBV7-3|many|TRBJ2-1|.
CASSLRPPGGLAPSSYNEQFF
TGTGCCAGCAGCTTAAGACCTCCGGGTGGCCTAGCGCCGAGCTCCTACAATGAGCAGTTCTTC
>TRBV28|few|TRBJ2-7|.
CATNPRFSSEQYF
TGTGCCACCAACCCCCGGTTTTCCAGCGAGCAGTACTTC
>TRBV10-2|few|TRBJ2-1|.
CASSPVPGEQFF
TGCGCCAGCAGCCCCGTCCCGGGGGAGCAGTTCTTC
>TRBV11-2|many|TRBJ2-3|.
CASSFGDTQYF
TGTGCCAGCAGCTTCGGAGATACGCAGTATTTT
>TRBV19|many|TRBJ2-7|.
CASTPAGGQGEQYF
TGTGCCAGTACCCCGGCGGGAGGACAGGGTGAGCAGTACTTC
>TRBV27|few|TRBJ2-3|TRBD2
CASSSTSGTDTQYF
TGTGCCAGCAGTTCCACTAGCGGGACAGATACGCAGTATTTT
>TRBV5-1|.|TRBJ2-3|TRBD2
CASSGGARSGGGTDTQYF
TGCGCCAGCAGCGGAGGAGCTAGGAGCGGGGGGGGCACAGATACGCAGTATTTT
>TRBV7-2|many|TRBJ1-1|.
CASSPWTEAFF
TGTGCCAGCAGCCCTTGGACTGAAGCTTTCTTT
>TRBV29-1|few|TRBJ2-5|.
CSVAYSLGETQYF
TGCAGCGTTGCCTACTCACTTGGAGAGACCCAGTACTTC
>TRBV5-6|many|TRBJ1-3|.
CASSFGVPTGNTIYF
TGTGCCAGCAGCTTCGGCGTGCCGACTGGAAACACCATATATTTT
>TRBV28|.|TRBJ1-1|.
CASSLRGARVNTEAFF
TGTGCCAGCAGTTTAAGGGGGGCCAGGGTGAACACTGAAGCTTTCTTT
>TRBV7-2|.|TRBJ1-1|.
CASSYIHRGLNAFF
TGTGCCAGCAGCTATATCCATAGGGGCTTAAATGCTTTCTTT
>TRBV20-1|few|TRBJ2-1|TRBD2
CSARDPRGSGSNEQFF
TGCAGTGCTAGAGACCCGCGTGGTAGCGGGAGCAATGAGCAGTTCTTC
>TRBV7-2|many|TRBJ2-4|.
CASSSVVKNIQYF
TGTGCCAGCAGCTCCGTGGTCAAAAACATTCAGTACTTC
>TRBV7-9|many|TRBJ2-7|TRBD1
CASSLDSDRGDEQYF
TGTGCCAGCAGCCTAGATTCGGACAGGGGAGACGAGCAGTACTTC
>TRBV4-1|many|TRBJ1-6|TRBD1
CASSQDPAPTGGSPLHF
TGCGCCAGCAGCCAAGATCCGGCCCCGACAGGGGGATCACCCCTCCACTTT
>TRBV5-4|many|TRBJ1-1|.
CASSGDSTEAFF
TGTGCCAGCAGCGGTGACAGCACTGAAGCTTTCTTT
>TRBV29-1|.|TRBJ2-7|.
CSPRPATGRRSYEQYF
TGCAGCCCTCGACCAGCAACGGGACGACGCTCCTACGAGCAGTACTTC
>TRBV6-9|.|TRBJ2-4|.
CASSYPSVDF
TGTGCCAGCAGTTACCCTAGCGTTGACTTC
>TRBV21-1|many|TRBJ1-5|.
CASSKGHDRAHF
TGTGCCAGCAGCAAAGGTCACGACAGGGCCCATTTT
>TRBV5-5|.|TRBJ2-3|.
CASSLTGFYTDTQYF
TGTGCCAGCAGCTTAACAGGGTTTTACACAGATACGCAGTATTTT
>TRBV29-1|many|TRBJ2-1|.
CSVEDRGNEQFF
TGCAGCGTTGAAGATCGGGGGAATGAGCAGTTCTTC
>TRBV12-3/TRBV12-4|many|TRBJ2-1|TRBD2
CASSLAGGRTYNEQFF
TGTGCCAGCAGTCTAGCGGGGGGGCGGACCTACAATGAGCAGTTCTTC
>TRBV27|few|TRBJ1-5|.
CASSLGRGNQPQHF
TGTGCCAGCAGTTTAGGGAGAGGCAATCAGCCCCAGCATTTT
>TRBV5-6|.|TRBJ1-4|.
CASSFEGPGANEKLFF
TGTGCCAGCAGCTTTGAGGGCCCCGGGGCTAATGAAAAACTGTTTTTT
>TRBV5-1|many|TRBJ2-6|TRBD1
CASSLGQGSGANVLTF
TGCGCCAGCAGCTTGGGACAGGGGTCTGGGGCCAACGTCCTGACTTTC